This TCR beta chain derives from a study of coeliac disease. Overall study context: High-resolution HLA typing was lacking; TRBV7-2 bias was queried instead.

The method was immunoSEQ multiplex PCR; TCRdb's version includes in-frame clones alone and lacks a portion of them. The sample records several thousand clones, around 68% being singletons. There are 16 residues in the CDR3. The germline gives CDR1 MGHRA, CDR2 YSYEKL. V was pared by 1 base and J by 3 bases, with 13 bases between. The source material was lymphocytes from the gut lamina propria. This clonotype was sampled from a man aged 60 to 69 with celiac disease on a gluten-free diet. The chain combines TRBV4-1 with TRBJ2-1; a weak D match, TRBD2 (6 bases). The CDR3 loop is CASSQAAGRDYNEQFF. DNA for the CDR3: TGCGCCAGCAGCCAAGCGGCGGGAAGGGACTACAATGAGCAGTTCTTC.